This record concerns one T cell receptor (beta chain) sequence. Its antigen remains undetermined. No per-base quality is available; no much larger clone lies one base away. The CDR3 goes from the cysteine to the phenylalanine over 14 residues. Only the CDR3 DNA is retained, 42 bases long and in frame from the first base. The germline V gene gives CDR1 as SGHVS and CDR2 as FNYEAQ. Trimmed from V: 4 bases; trimmed from J: 5 bases; junction bases lacking a gene match: 4. These data belong to a study of technical replicates of blood from a few donors (dated by TCRdb to the late 2010s). Library preparation used the immunoSEQ multiplex PCR assay. This immuneACCESS table, as held by TCRdb, lists in-frame sequences with V and J called but not all clones. Of the missing ones, under half trace to an unresolved V gene in checked studies; the others have no known cause. In all, the sample holds approximately 50,000 clones, and roughly 86% of those were seen once. The ten most abundant clones make up about 5% of the sample.

Sequencing input: PBMCs. This clonotype originated in a human donor in good health. Some clones in this sample may be carry-over from other donors' samples. The chain links TRBV7-6 with TRBJ1-1, and TRBD1 aligns with 10 junction nucleotides. CDR3 protein: CASSSGQGKTEAFF. The DNA sequence follows: TGTGCCAGCAGCTCGGGACAGGGGAAAACTGAAGCTTTCTTT.